The entry below describes one TCR beta chain. These data belong to a study of blood T cells in healthy people across ages. CDR3 size: 15 residues. V gave up 4 bases and J gave up 1 base, with 11 bases separating them. Germline V gene sequence: CDR1 MDHEN, CDR2 SYDVKM. A second PCR of 7 to 11 cycles used a sample-barcoded 5' primer and a J-beta primer mix. TCRdb independently ran MiXCR on the 5' RACE reads; one entry per CDR3 protein. Seen here are more than 750,000 distinct CDR3 sequences, 25% to 35% observed once, and the top ten hold 10%. These records were also assigned to another study, of T cells of mothers and their children.

The TCR sequence derives from a woman aged 40 to 50 in good health. The V gene is TRBV28, the J gene TRBJ1-5; D gene unclear. The sample consisted of blood. CDR3 in amino acids: CASSWRRTSNQPQHF. The CDR3 DNA is TGTGCCAGCAGTTGGCGACGGACGAGCAATCAGCCCCAGCATTTT.